This TCR beta chain was recorded in a study of T cells in Graves' hyperthyroidism and ophthalmopathy. TCR beta CDR3 sequences were amplified from RNA transcripts. The TCR CDR3 first-round RT-PCR relied on the HTBI primer set. TCRdb reprocessed the multiplex PCR reads via MiXCR and lists one record per CDR3 protein. Among about 560,000 distinct CDR3 sequences listed, 15% to 18% were seen once. Study-wide results and limits: The model made its ophthalmopathy prediction, and onset followed a median approximately 6.5 months later.

This clonotype was seen repeatedly, ten times or more. Its specificity is unknown. This clonotype was obtained from a young woman with Graves' hyperthyroidism. The material sequenced was blood.

CDR3 protein: CASSAAGGGSGETQYF. CDR3 nucleotides: TGTGCCAGCAGCGCAGCGGGAGGAGGGTCCGGAGAGACCCAGTACTTC. V and J are TRBV7-8 and TRBJ2-5, with 9 bases fitting TRBD2. This CDR3 has 16 amino acids. With V trimmed by 5 bases and J by 4 bases, 11 bases remained unmatched. Germline V gives CDR1 SGHVS, CDR2 FQNEAQ.